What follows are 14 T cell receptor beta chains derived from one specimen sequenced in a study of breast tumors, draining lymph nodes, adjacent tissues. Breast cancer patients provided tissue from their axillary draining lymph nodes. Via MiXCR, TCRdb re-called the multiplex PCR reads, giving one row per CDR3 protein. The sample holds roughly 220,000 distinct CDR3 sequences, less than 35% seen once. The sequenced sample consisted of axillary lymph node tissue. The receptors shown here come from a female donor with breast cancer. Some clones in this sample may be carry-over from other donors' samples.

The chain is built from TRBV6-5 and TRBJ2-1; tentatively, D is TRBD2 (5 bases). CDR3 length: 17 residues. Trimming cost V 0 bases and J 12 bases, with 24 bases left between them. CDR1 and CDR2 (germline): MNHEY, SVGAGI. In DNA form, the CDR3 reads TGTGCCAGCAGTTACTCGAGTCGGGCGGGCTCTACTAGGACGCAGTTCTTC. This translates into CASSYSSRAGSTRTQFF.

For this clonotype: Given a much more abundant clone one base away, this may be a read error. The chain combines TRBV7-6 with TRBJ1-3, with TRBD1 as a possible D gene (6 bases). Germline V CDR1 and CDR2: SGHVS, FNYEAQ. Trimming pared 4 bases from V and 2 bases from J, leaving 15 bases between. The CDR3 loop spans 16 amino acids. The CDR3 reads CASSWGGGTAGNTIYF. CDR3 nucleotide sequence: TGTGCCAGCAGCTGGGGGGGGGGCACGGCTGGAAACACCATATATTTT.

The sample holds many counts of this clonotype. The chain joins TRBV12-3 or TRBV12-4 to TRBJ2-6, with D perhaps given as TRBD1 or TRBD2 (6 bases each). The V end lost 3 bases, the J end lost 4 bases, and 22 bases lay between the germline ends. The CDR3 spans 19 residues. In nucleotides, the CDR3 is TGTGCCAGCAGTTTCGGGGGCACCAACTTCGCTCTGGGGGCCAACGTCCTGACTTTC. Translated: CASSFGGTNFALGANVLTF.

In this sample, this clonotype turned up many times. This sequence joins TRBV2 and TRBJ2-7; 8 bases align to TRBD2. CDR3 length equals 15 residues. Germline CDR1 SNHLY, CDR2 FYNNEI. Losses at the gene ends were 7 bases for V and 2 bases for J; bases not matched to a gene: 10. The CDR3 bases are TGTGCCAGCATTAAGATTCGTAGCGGGACCTACGAGCAGTACTTC. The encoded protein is CASIKIRSGTYEQYF.

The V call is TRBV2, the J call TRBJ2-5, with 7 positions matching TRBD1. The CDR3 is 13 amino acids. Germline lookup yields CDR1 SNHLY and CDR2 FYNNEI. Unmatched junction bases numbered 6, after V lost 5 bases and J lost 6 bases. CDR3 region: CASSYRQGQTQYF. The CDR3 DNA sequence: TGTGCCAGCAGTTACCGACAGGGACAGACCCAGTACTTC.

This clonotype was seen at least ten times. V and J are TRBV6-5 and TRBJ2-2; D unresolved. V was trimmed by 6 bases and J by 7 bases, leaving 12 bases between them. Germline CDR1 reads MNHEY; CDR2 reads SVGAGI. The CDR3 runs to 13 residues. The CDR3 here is CASSRPRGGELFF. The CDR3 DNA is TGTGCCAGCAGCCGGCCGAGAGGCGGGGAGCTGTTTTTT.

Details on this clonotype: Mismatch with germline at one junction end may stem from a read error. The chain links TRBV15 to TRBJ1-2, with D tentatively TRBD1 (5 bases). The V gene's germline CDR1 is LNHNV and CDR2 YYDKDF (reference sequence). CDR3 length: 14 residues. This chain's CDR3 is CATSKGRADDGYTF. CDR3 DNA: TGTGCCACCAGCAAGGGCAGGGCCGACGATGGGTACACCTTC.

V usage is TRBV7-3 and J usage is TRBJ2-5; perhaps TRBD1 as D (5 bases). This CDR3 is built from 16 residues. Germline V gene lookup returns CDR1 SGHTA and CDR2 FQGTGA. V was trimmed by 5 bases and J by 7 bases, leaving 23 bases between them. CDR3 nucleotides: TGTGCCAGCAGCCCCTTCCCCCCTTGGCAGGGCAGGACCCAGTACTTC. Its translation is CASSPFPPWQGRTQYF. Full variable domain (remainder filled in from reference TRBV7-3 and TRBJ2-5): GAGVSQTPSNKVTEKGKYVELRCDPISGHTALYWYRQSLGQGPEFLIYFQGTGAADDSGLPNDRFFAVRPEGSVSTLKIQRTERGDSAVYLCASSPFPPWQGRTQYFGPGTRLLVL.

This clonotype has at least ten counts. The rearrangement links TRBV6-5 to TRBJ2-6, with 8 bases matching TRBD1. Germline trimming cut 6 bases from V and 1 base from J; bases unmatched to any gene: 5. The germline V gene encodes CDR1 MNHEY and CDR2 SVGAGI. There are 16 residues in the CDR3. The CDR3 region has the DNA TGTGCCAGCAGGCCGACAGGGGTTTCTGGGGCCAACGTCCTGACTTTC. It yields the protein CASRPTGVSGANVLTF.

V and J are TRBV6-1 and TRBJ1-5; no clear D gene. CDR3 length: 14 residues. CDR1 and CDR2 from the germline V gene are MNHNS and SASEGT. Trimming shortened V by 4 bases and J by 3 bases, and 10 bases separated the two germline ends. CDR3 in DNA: TGTGCCAGCAGTGGAGGTAGGGACAATCAGCCCCAGCATTTT. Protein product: CASSGGRDNQPQHF.

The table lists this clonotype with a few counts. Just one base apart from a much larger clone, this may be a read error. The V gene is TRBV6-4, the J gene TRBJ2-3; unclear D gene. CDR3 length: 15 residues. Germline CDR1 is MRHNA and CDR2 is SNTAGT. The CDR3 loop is CAGSRSGLSTDTQYF. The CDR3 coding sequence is TGTGCCGGCAGTAGAAGTGGGCTTAGCACAGATACGCAGTATTTT.

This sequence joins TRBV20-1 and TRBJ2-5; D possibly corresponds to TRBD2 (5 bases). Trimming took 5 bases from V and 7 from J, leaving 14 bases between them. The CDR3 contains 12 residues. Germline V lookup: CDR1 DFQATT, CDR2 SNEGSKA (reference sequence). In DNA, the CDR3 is TGCAGTGCTGAGACGGGGTTGGGGACCCAGTACTTC. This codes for CSAETGLGTQYF.

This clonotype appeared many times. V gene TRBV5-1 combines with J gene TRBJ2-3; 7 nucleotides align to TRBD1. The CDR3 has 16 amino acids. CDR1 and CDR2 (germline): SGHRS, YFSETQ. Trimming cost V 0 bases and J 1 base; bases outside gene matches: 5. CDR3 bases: TGCGCCAGCAGCTTGGAAGGGGGCTCTGGCACAGATACGCAGTATTTT. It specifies CASSLEGGSGTDTQYF.

The CDR3 DNA is TGTGCCAGCAGTTTATACGAAGGCGGGGAGCTGTTTTTT. This sequence encodes CASSLYEGGELFF. The genes are TRBV28 and TRBJ2-2, with D uncertain. The V end was cut by 1 base, the J end by 7 bases, with 7 bases between. CDR1 MDHEN and CDR2 SYDVKM come from the germline V gene. This CDR3 has 13 amino acids.